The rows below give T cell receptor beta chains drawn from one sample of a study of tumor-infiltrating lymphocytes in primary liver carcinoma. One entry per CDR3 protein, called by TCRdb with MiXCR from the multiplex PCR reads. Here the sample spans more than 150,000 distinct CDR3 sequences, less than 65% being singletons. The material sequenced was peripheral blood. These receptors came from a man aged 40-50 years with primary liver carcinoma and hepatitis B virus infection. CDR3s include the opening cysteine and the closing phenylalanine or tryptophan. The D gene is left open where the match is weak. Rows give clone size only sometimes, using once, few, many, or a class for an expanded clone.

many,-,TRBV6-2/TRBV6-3,CASRRMLSNNEQFF
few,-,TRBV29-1,CSVEVSAELFF
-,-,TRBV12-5,CASGLPASVEQFF
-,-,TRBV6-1,CASSVQGPYNEQFF
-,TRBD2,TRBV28,CASSSRAGGSYNEQFF
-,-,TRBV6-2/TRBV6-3,CASSSGPALHTQYF
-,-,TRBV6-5,CATGGSTLYNSPLHF
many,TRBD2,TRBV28,CASSSPGTSGKNIQYF
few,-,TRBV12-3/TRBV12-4,CASSNAGQSVLNEQFF
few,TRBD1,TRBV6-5,CASRTDRDQPQHF
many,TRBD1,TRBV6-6,CASSYSGQYEKLFF
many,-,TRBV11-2,CASSFPGQQNTEAFF
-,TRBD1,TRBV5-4,CASSSGTGSYNEQFF
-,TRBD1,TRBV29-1,CSADRGSVGELFF
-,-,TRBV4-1,CASSQEHPSGTYEQYF
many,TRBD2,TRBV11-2,CASSSEGGRGEQFF
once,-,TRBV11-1,CGSSPPPEVRKDIQETQYF